These 14 T cell receptor beta chains came from one sample sequenced in a study of shared clonotypes between healthy human individuals (dated by TCRdb to the early 2020s). Libraries were built with the immunoSEQ multiplex PCR assay. Here the immuneACCESS table is served through TCRdb, limited to in-frame sequences with V and J called. Missing clones are a known gap in these copies; in checked studies unresolved V genes cover under half, and the rest lacks a known reason. The sample records millions of clones, more than 90% of which are singletons. The ten largest clones add up to under 0.15% of the sample. The specimen was naive CD4+ T cells sorted from blood. This specimen's cell subset or site label, interpreted: CD45RA+ positively selected. The receptors were sampled from a man between 18 and 29 years old in good health.

The V call is TRBV9, the J call TRBJ2-5; D might be TRBD2 (6 bases). CDR1 is SGDLS, CDR2 YYNGEE, per germline. The CDR3 has 16 amino acids. V was trimmed by 3 bases and J by 5 bases, leaving 20 bases between them. The CDR3 protein is CASSGLGGGPRETQYF. CDR3 DNA: TGTGCCAGCAGCGGGTTGGGGGGAGGCCCGCGGGAGACCCAGTACTTC.

The CDR3 DNA follows: TGTGCCAGCAGTTACTCACATCGACAGGCAGATGGCTACACCTTC. As protein: CASSYSHRQADGYTF. The chain links TRBV6-5 to TRBJ1-2, with a tentative D call TRBD1 (6 bases). This CDR3 has 15 amino acids. CDR1 is MNHEY, CDR2 SVGAGI, per germline. Between the trimmed V and J ends, which lost 0 bases and 6 bases, there was a span of 14 bases.

On this clone itself: Other DNA variants within this sample encode the same CDR3. J is TRBJ2-5 and V is TRBV6-1; D is possibly TRBD2 (5 bases). Deletions cut 6 bases from V and 2 bases from J, with 10 bases between. The CDR3 sequence is 13 residues long. CDR1 is MNHNS and CDR2 is SASEGT in the germline V gene. In DNA, the CDR3 is TGTGCCAGCAGGGACTCAAATCAAGAGACCCAGTACTTC. It specifies CASRDSNQETQYF.

The V and J genes are TRBV6-1 and TRBJ1-1, with TRBD1 as a possible D gene (5 bases). Germline CDR1 MNHNS, CDR2 SASEGT. V lost 1 base, J lost 5 bases, and 11 bases lay in between. This CDR3 has 14 residues. The CDR3 loop is CASSEGQPFTEAFF. In DNA, the CDR3 is TGTGCCAGCAGTGAAGGACAGCCTTTTACTGAAGCTTTCTTT.

The chain carries TRBV11-2 and TRBJ1-4; D may be TRBD1 (6 bases). With 4 bases removed from V and 5 bases from J, the gap between germline ends came to 17 bases. Germline CDR1 is SGHAT and CDR2 is FQNNGV. This CDR3 region has 16 residues. CDR3 sequence (DNA): TGTGCCAGCAGCTCCCAAAGGGGGGGCCTCAATGAAAAACTGTTTTTT. Protein product: CASSSQRGGLNEKLFF.

The chain combines TRBV10-3 with TRBJ1-3, with D possibly TRBD1 on 5 matching bases. The CDR3 consists of 14 residues. Trimming cost V 11 bases and J 0 bases, with 14 bases left between them. In germline, CDR1 is ENHRY, CDR2 SYGVKD. CDR3 protein: CASRSDSSGNTIYF. Written as DNA, the CDR3 is TGTGCCTCGCGATCCGACAGCTCTGGAAACACCATATATTTT.

The chain is built from TRBV18 and TRBJ1-4, with TRBD1 as a possible D gene (6 bases). The CDR3 consists of 13 residues. Germline V CDR1 and CDR2: KGHSH, LQKENI. Trimming took 5 bases from V and 7 from J, leaving 11 bases between them. CDR3 in amino acids: CASSKEQGEKLFF. The CDR3 bases are TGTGCCAGCTCAAAGGAACAGGGTGAAAAACTGTTTTTT.

This chain joins TRBV9 and TRBJ1-3, with TRBD1 as a possible D gene (5 bases). The CDR3 length is 15 residues. Germline V lookup: CDR1 SGDLS, CDR2 YYNGEE. With 4 bases removed from V and 0 bases from J, the gap between germline ends came to 11 bases. CDR3 in amino acids: CASSPRTRSGNTIYF. CDR3 coding DNA: TGTGCCAGCAGCCCACGGACACGCTCTGGAAACACCATATATTTT.

With regard to this clone: Distinct nucleotide sequences in the sample also encode this CDR3. V is TRBV6-5 and J is TRBJ1-3; TRBD1 matches 8 bases. The CDR3 has 14 residues. In germline, CDR1 is MNHEY, CDR2 SVGAGI. V shed 6 bases, J shed 4 bases, and the junction held 5 bases outside the gene matches. In DNA, the CDR3 is TGTGCCAGCAGCCGACAGGGGCCCGGAAACACCATATATTTT. It yields the protein CASSRQGPGNTIYF.

This clone was observed once. V and J are TRBV7-2 and TRBJ2-7; perhaps TRBD2 as D (6 bases). The CDR3 contains 15 residues. Per germline, CDR1 SGHTA and CDR2 FQGNSA. V lost 1 base, J lost 0 bases, and 10 bases lay in between. The CDR3 loop is CASSLGAGRSYEQYF. The CDR3 DNA reads TGTGCCAGCAGCTTAGGGGCGGGGCGCTCCTACGAGCAGTACTTC.

Comments on this clone: Other DNA sequences in this sample translate to the same CDR3. CDR3 DNA: TGTGCCAGCAGTTACGGGGTTCTGAACACTGAAGCTTTCTTT. Translated: CASSYGVLNTEAFF. The rearrangement links TRBV6-5 to TRBJ1-1; D is unclear. Germline CDR1 MNHEY, CDR2 SVGAGI. This CDR3 region has 14 residues. Trimming left V 2 bases short and J 0 bases short, with 7 bases between.

The J gene is TRBJ1-5, the V gene TRBV27; the match to TRBD1 covers 7 bases. CDR1 and CDR2 (germline): MNHEY, SMNVEV (reference sequence). V was clipped by 6 bases and J by 4 bases; unmatched bases: 6. The CDR3 has 14 residues. Here the CDR3 reads CASSPQGPNQPQHF. The CDR3 DNA reads TGTGCCAGCAGCCCACAGGGGCCGAATCAGCCCCAGCATTTT.

The count of this clone is one. This rearrangement joins TRBV7-9 to TRBJ2-5; D call uncertain. This CDR3 is 13 amino acids long. Trimming shortened V by 1 base and J by 4 bases, and 7 bases separated the two germline ends. Germline loops: CDR1 SEHNR, CDR2 FQNEAQ (reference sequence). The CDR3 coding sequence is TGTGCCAGCAGCTTAGGGTGGTCAGAGACCCAGTACTTC. Protein: CASSLGWSETQYF.

V is TRBV19 and J is TRBJ2-5; the D call may be TRBD1 or TRBD2 (6 bases each). Trimming took 4 bases from V and 5 from J, leaving 14 bases between them. The CDR3 has 14 residues. Germline V gene data show CDR1 as LNHDA and CDR2 as SQIVND (reference sequence). CDR3 DNA: TGTGCCAGTAGTAGTGCCGGGGGCGAGGAGACCCAGTACTTC. Residues: CASSSAGGEETQYF.